There are many counts of the clone carrying this T cell receptor delta chain. Given a much more abundant clone one base away, this may be a read error. Different DNA sequences within this sample yield the same CDR3. TCRdb re-called the RT-PCR reads via CATT. The sample includes just over 15,000 delta-chain clones, 9.4% of them seen just once. These data come from a study of gamma-delta T cells after stem cell transplantation. Germline V gene sequence: CDR1 GEAIGNYY, CDR2 EKD. The CDR3 loop spans 19 amino acids. This chain uses TRDV2 with TRDJ1; 13 bases fit TRDD3. The clonotype originates from a human donor. It is not recorded whose cells these are; they may come from a transplant donor. The specimen was gamma-delta T cells. CDR3 sequence reads: CACEPVLGDTRRYTDNLIF. The CDR3 DNA reads TGTGCCTGTGAACCTGTACTGGGGGATACGCGGAGGTACACCGATAACCTCATCTTT.